A selection of T cell receptor beta chains follows, all from one sample in a study of cytomegalovirus exposure and HLA in healthy donors. The repertoire was sequenced with immunoSEQ multiplex PCR; TCRdb's copy has only in-frame clones and lacks some. The table includes some 100,000 clones, about 75% detected once. The sample consisted of PBMCs. The origin of the receptors is a man aged 45-60 years in good health and CMV-seronegative. The CDR3 runs from the conserved cysteine through the conserved F or W. The D gene is left open where the match is weak. Part of the rows lack a size; the others show once, few, many or a class for expanded clones.

CDR3nt: TGTGCCAGCAGCTCACGGACTGAACCAGATACGCAGTATTTT
CDR3aa: CASSSRTEPDTQYF
d_gene: NA
abundance: once
j_gene: TRBJ2-3
v_gene: TRBV5-4

CDR3nt: TGTGCCAACCCGGGGGTACTAACCTACGAGCAGTACTTC
CDR3aa: CANPGVLTYEQYF
d_gene: NA
abundance: NA
j_gene: TRBJ2-7
v_gene: TRBV6-5

CDR3nt: TGTGCCAGCAGTCTGACAGTCGATCAGCCCCAGCATTTT
CDR3aa: CASSLTVDQPQHF
d_gene: NA
abundance: NA
j_gene: TRBJ1-5
v_gene: TRBV2

CDR3nt: TGTGCCAGCAGCCCCCGACAGGGGGCGCCGAGAGTGGAAGCTTTCTTT
CDR3aa: CASSPRQGAPRVEAFF
d_gene: TRBD1
abundance: NA
j_gene: TRBJ1-1
v_gene: TRBV11-2

CDR3nt: TGTGCCAGCAGCTCCCGGGGGGGGCTGGGCACTGAAGCTTTCTTT
CDR3aa: CASSSRGGLGTEAFF
d_gene: NA
abundance: few
j_gene: TRBJ1-1
v_gene: TRBV9

CDR3nt: TGCGCCAGCAGCCAAGAACACAGGGGTCGCCAAGAGACCCAGTACTTC
CDR3aa: CASSQEHRGRQETQYF
d_gene: TRBD1
abundance: NA
j_gene: TRBJ2-5
v_gene: TRBV4-1

CDR3nt: TGTGCCAGCAGCCAATTCCCACCTACCAGGGGACCTCCCACAGATACGCAGTATTTT
CDR3aa: CASSQFPPTRGPPTDTQYF
d_gene: NA
abundance: NA
j_gene: TRBJ2-3
v_gene: TRBV14

CDR3nt: TGTGCCAGCTCACCTACTACAGGGGGCGGTGAAGCTTTCTTT
CDR3aa: CASSPTTGGGEAFF
d_gene: TRBD1
abundance: NA
j_gene: TRBJ1-1
v_gene: TRBV18

CDR3nt: TGTGCCAGCAGCGCCCGGGACAGGGTTGCAACTAATGAAAAACTGTTTTTT
CDR3aa: CASSARDRVATNEKLFF
d_gene: TRBD1
abundance: NA
j_gene: TRBJ1-4
v_gene: TRBV9

CDR3nt: TGCGCCAGCAGCTTGGCCAAGGGGGCTGCCTATGGCTACACCTTC
CDR3aa: CASSLAKGAAYGYTF
d_gene: TRBD1
abundance: NA
j_gene: TRBJ1-2
v_gene: TRBV5-1

CDR3nt: TGTGCCAGTAGTTCAAAGGGGGGGAATCAGCCCCAGCATTTT
CDR3aa: CASSSKGGNQPQHF
d_gene: NA
abundance: NA
j_gene: TRBJ1-5
v_gene: TRBV19

CDR3nt: TGTGCCTTACCTAGCGGGAAAAACAATGAGCAGTTCTTC
CDR3aa: CALPSGKNNEQFF
d_gene: TRBD2
abundance: few
j_gene: TRBJ2-1
v_gene: TRBV2

CDR3nt: TGCGCCAGCAGCCAAGATACGGGGTTCACTGAAGCTTTCTTT
CDR3aa: CASSQDTGFTEAFF
d_gene: NA
abundance: NA
j_gene: TRBJ1-1
v_gene: TRBV4-1

CDR3nt: TGTGCCAGCAGCCCCTCCCTAGGCGGCAACTATGGCTACACCTTC
CDR3aa: CASSPSLGGNYGYTF
d_gene: NA
abundance: NA
j_gene: TRBJ1-2
v_gene: TRBV6-5

CDR3nt: TGTGCCAGCAGTTCCACGGGGGGGGCCAGACAGTTCTTC
CDR3aa: CASSSTGGARQFF
d_gene: TRBD2
abundance: NA
j_gene: TRBJ2-1
v_gene: TRBV27

CDR3nt: TGCAGTGCAACAGGGGGCATTGGCTACACCTTC
CDR3aa: CSATGGIGYTF
d_gene: TRBD1
abundance: NA
j_gene: TRBJ1-2
v_gene: TRBV20-1

CDR3nt: TGTGCCAGCAGCTTAGGCGGGGGCATAGAGACCCAGTACTTC
CDR3aa: CASSLGGGIETQYF
d_gene: NA
abundance: NA
j_gene: TRBJ2-5
v_gene: TRBV11-2

CDR3nt: TGTGCCAGCAGCTCGGGACTAGCGGGAGGTCCGATGTACCAAGAGACCCAGTACTTC
CDR3aa: CASSSGLAGGPMYQETQYF
d_gene: TRBD2
abundance: NA
j_gene: TRBJ2-5
v_gene: TRBV7-2

CDR3nt: TGTGCCATCAGTGAGAATGGAGGGGACGGGACACCCCTCCACTTT
CDR3aa: CAISENGGDGTPLHF
d_gene: NA
abundance: few
j_gene: TRBJ1-6
v_gene: TRBV10-3

CDR3nt: TGTGCCTGGAGTGTACAGAGGAACACTGAAGCTTTCTTT
CDR3aa: CAWSVQRNTEAFF
d_gene: NA
abundance: NA
j_gene: TRBJ1-1
v_gene: TRBV30

CDR3nt: TGTGCCAGTAAGGGGGCTCTTCCCGGGGAGCTGTTTTTT
CDR3aa: CASKGALPGELFF
d_gene: TRBD1
abundance: NA
j_gene: TRBJ2-2
v_gene: TRBV28

CDR3nt: TGTGCCAGCCGCCCTAGTACCGGTGAGCAGTTCTTC
CDR3aa: CASRPSTGEQFF
d_gene: NA
abundance: NA
j_gene: TRBJ2-1
v_gene: TRBV28

CDR3nt: TGCGCCAGCAGATTAGCGGGGGGGCGCACAGATACGCAGTATTTT
CDR3aa: CASRLAGGRTDTQYF
d_gene: TRBD2
abundance: NA
j_gene: TRBJ2-3
v_gene: TRBV10-2

CDR3nt: TGTGCCAGCTGGAGTGGGTTACTGGAAGGAAACACCATATATTTT
CDR3aa: CASWSGLLEGNTIYF
d_gene: NA
abundance: few
j_gene: TRBJ1-3
v_gene: TRBV6-1

CDR3nt: TGTGCCAGCAGCCCATGGGGCTACCAAGGCTACGAGCAGTACTTC
CDR3aa: CASSPWGYQGYEQYF
d_gene: NA
abundance: NA
j_gene: TRBJ2-7
v_gene: TRBV28

CDR3nt: TGTGCCAGCAGCGACTCCGGACAGCCTGCAACTAATGAAAAACTGTTTTTT
CDR3aa: CASSDSGQPATNEKLFF
d_gene: NA
abundance: once
j_gene: TRBJ1-4
v_gene: TRBV27

CDR3nt: TGTGCCAGCAGTGAAGGGGGGCAATACTATGGCTACACCTTC
CDR3aa: CASSEGGQYYGYTF
d_gene: NA
abundance: medium-sized
j_gene: TRBJ1-2
v_gene: TRBV2

CDR3nt: TGTGCCATCCGTGAAGGGGCGGGGGGGCCAGATACGCAGTATTTT
CDR3aa: CAIREGAGGPDTQYF
d_gene: TRBD2
abundance: NA
j_gene: TRBJ2-3
v_gene: TRBV10-3

CDR3nt: TGTGCCAGCAGCCCAAGCCCCCGGACTAGCAGTAGCACAGATACGCAGTATTTT
CDR3aa: CASSPSPRTSSSTDTQYF
d_gene: TRBD2
abundance: NA
j_gene: TRBJ2-3
v_gene: TRBV4-2

CDR3nt: TGTGCCAGCAGCTTGAAACTAGCGGGGGTTGGGGAGCAGTTCTTC
CDR3aa: CASSLKLAGVGEQFF
d_gene: TRBD2
abundance: NA
j_gene: TRBJ2-1
v_gene: TRBV5-4

CDR3nt: TGTGCCAGTAGTACCCTCAGGGCAGACGGCTACACCTTC
CDR3aa: CASSTLRADGYTF
d_gene: NA
abundance: NA
j_gene: TRBJ1-2
v_gene: TRBV19

CDR3nt: TGTGCCTGGAGTATCGGGGAGGGGGGGGCCGGGGAGCTGTTTTTT
CDR3aa: CAWSIGEGGAGELFF
d_gene: NA
abundance: few
j_gene: TRBJ2-2
v_gene: TRBV30

CDR3nt: TGTGCCAGCAGTGATTTTGGTCAGACAAATTCACCCCTCCACTTT
CDR3aa: CASSDFGQTNSPLHF
d_gene: NA
abundance: few
j_gene: TRBJ1-6
v_gene: TRBV25-1

CDR3nt: TGTGCCAGCTCACCCACTTCGGCAGATACGCAGTATTTT
CDR3aa: CASSPTSADTQYF
d_gene: NA
abundance: NA
j_gene: TRBJ2-3
v_gene: TRBV18

CDR3nt: TGTGCCAGCAGCTTTAACTCGGTAACTGGAAACACCATATATTTT
CDR3aa: CASSFNSVTGNTIYF
d_gene: NA
abundance: NA
j_gene: TRBJ1-3
v_gene: TRBV7-9

CDR3nt: TGTGCCAGCAGCGTTTCTCCAGCGGCGCCCGGTACGCAGTATTTT
CDR3aa: CASSVSPAAPGTQYF
d_gene: NA
abundance: few
j_gene: TRBJ2-3
v_gene: TRBV7-2

CDR3nt: TGTGCCAGCTCGTTGTTTCAGGGCACAGATACGCAGTATTTT
CDR3aa: CASSLFQGTDTQYF
d_gene: NA
abundance: NA
j_gene: TRBJ2-3
v_gene: TRBV7-2

CDR3nt: TGCGCCAGCAGCCAAGAATTAGTGTCCTCGTTCGGTTCGACTGAAGCTTTCTTT
CDR3aa: CASSQELVSSFGSTEAFF
d_gene: NA
abundance: few
j_gene: TRBJ1-1
v_gene: TRBV4-1

CDR3nt: TGTGCCAGCAGCTCCGGGGGTAGCACTGAAGCTTTCTTT
CDR3aa: CASSSGGSTEAFF
d_gene: NA
abundance: few
j_gene: TRBJ1-1
v_gene: TRBV5-1

CDR3nt: TGTGCCAGCAGCTTATATCGGAACAGGTTCGAATATCTTGAAGCTTTCTTT
CDR3aa: CASSLYRNRFEYLEAFF
d_gene: NA
abundance: NA
j_gene: TRBJ1-1
v_gene: TRBV7-8

CDR3nt: TGTGCCAGTCAGCTCCTAGGATTACCTCAAGCTTTCTTT
CDR3aa: CASQLLGLPQAFF
d_gene: NA
abundance: NA
j_gene: TRBJ1-1
v_gene: TRBV6-5